This T cell receptor beta chain is drawn from a study of T cells in Graves' hyperthyroidism and ophthalmopathy. RNA transcripts yielded amplified TCR beta CDR3 regions. A first-round RT-PCR of the TCR CDR3 used the HTBI primer set. TCRdb passed the multiplex PCR reads through MiXCR, listing each CDR3 protein once. The data show fewer than 750,000 distinct CDR3 sequences, roughly 15% seen once. As regards this clonotype: As yet, its antigen is unknown.

Study-wide results and caveats: Expanded thyroid clonotypes (above 0.001) were mostly also found in blood. Using 13 V-J features, a model discriminated ophthalmopathy from stable hyperthyroidism.

Inclusion characteristics of ophthalmopathy patients comprised a Clinical Activity Score of at least 3, a NOSPECS grade of at least 4, and duration under 3 months. Uncontrolled infection, other autoimmune disease, pregnancy and lactation each barred patients from inclusion. The receptor was isolated from a woman aged 40 to 50 with Graves' ophthalmopathy. Sequencing was performed on blood.

The CDR3 DNA sequence: TGTGCCAGCAGCCCCTGGGCGACAGGGGGCATGTACGAGCAGTACTTC. Translated: CASSPWATGGMYEQYF. The V gene is TRBV11-2, the J gene TRBJ2-7, with 10 bases fitting TRBD1. J was trimmed by 4 bases and V by 5 bases; bases with no gene match: 11. The CDR3 totals 16 residues. Germline V lookup: CDR1 SGHAT, CDR2 FQNNGV.